The rows below give T cell receptor beta chains drawn from one sample of a study of cytomegalovirus exposure and HLA in healthy donors. TCRdb's table, derived via immunoSEQ multiplex PCR, lists solely in-frame clones and lacks some. Of approximately 69,000 clones listed, 76% are singletons. What was sequenced was PBMCs. All receptors derive from a man younger than 30 in good health and CMV-seronegative. Both conserved end residues are part of each CDR3. A D gene is named only where the DNA matches it firmly. Clone size is shown for a subset of rows, as once, few, many or a class of expanded clone.

v_call: TRBV27
clone_size: NA
d_call: TRBD1
j_call: TRBJ1-6
cdr3_aa: CASSLMAQGAYNSPLHF
cdr3_nt: TGTGCCAGCAGTTTAATGGCACAGGGGGCCTATAATTCACCCCTCCACTTT

v_call: TRBV10-3
clone_size: NA
d_call: NA
j_call: TRBJ1-6
cdr3_aa: CAIRPDSDSPLHF
cdr3_nt: TGTGCCATCAGACCGGACAGCGATTCACCCCTCCACTTT

v_call: TRBV14
clone_size: few
d_call: TRBD2
j_call: TRBJ2-2
cdr3_aa: CASSQDLAGGSRTGELFF
cdr3_nt: TGTGCCAGCAGCCAAGATCTAGCGGGGGGGTCGAGAACCGGGGAGCTGTTTTTT

v_call: TRBV5-4
clone_size: NA
d_call: NA
j_call: TRBJ1-6
cdr3_aa: CASSIVRGLGNSPLHF
cdr3_nt: TGTGCCAGCAGCATTGTAAGGGGACTAGGCAATTCACCCCTCCACTTT

v_call: TRBV7-6
clone_size: NA
d_call: TRBD2
j_call: TRBJ2-7
cdr3_aa: CASSPLSGASYEQYF
cdr3_nt: TGTGCCAGCAGTCCCCTTAGCGGGGCTTCCTACGAGCAGTACTTC

v_call: TRBV7-2
clone_size: NA
d_call: TRBD2
j_call: TRBJ2-1
cdr3_aa: CASSLARAGSVLNNEQFF
cdr3_nt: TGTGCCAGCAGCTTAGCGAGAGCGGGGTCTGTTTTGAACAATGAGCAGTTCTTC

v_call: TRBV30
clone_size: NA
d_call: NA
j_call: TRBJ1-2
cdr3_aa: CAWSPLRGYGYTF
cdr3_nt: TGTGCCTGGAGTCCGCTCAGGGGCTATGGCTACACCTTC

v_call: TRBV10-3
clone_size: NA
d_call: NA
j_call: TRBJ2-5
cdr3_aa: CAISESPGPETQYF
cdr3_nt: TGTGCCATCAGTGAGTCGCCAGGTCCTGAGACCCAGTACTTC

v_call: TRBV7-3
clone_size: NA
d_call: NA
j_call: TRBJ2-1
cdr3_aa: CASSLRRNEQFF
cdr3_nt: TGTGCCAGCAGCTTACGTCGCAATGAGCAGTTCTTC

v_call: TRBV11-2
clone_size: NA
d_call: NA
j_call: TRBJ1-1
cdr3_aa: CASSLHAQGYAEAFF
cdr3_nt: TGTGCCAGCAGCTTACACGCGCAGGGTTACGCTGAAGCTTTCTTT

v_call: TRBV5-3
clone_size: NA
d_call: TRBD2
j_call: TRBJ2-2
cdr3_aa: CARSLKRGRGTGELFF
cdr3_nt: TGTGCCAGAAGCCTAAAGCGGGGGCGAGGCACCGGGGAGCTGTTTTTT

v_call: TRBV19
clone_size: NA
d_call: NA
j_call: TRBJ1-5
cdr3_aa: CASTNNIGGNQPQHF
cdr3_nt: TGTGCCAGTACAAACAACATAGGAGGGAATCAGCCCCAGCATTTT

v_call: TRBV18
clone_size: NA
d_call: TRBD1
j_call: TRBJ2-2
cdr3_aa: CASSPRQGADTGELFF
cdr3_nt: TGTGCCAGCTCACCAAGACAGGGGGCGGACACCGGGGAGCTGTTTTTT

v_call: TRBV27
clone_size: NA
d_call: NA
j_call: TRBJ2-3
cdr3_aa: CASSLGGFSGGASDTQYF
cdr3_nt: TGTGCCAGCAGTTTAGGGGGTTTTAGTGGGGGGGCGTCGGATACGCAGTATTTT

v_call: TRBV4-3
clone_size: NA
d_call: NA
j_call: TRBJ2-3
cdr3_aa: CASSQEGADTQYF
cdr3_nt: TGCGCCAGCAGCCAAGAAGGGGCGGATACGCAGTATTTT

v_call: TRBV6-5
clone_size: NA
d_call: TRBD1
j_call: TRBJ2-1
cdr3_aa: CASSDDRVYDEQFF
cdr3_nt: TGTGCCAGCAGTGATGACAGGGTATACGATGAGCAGTTCTTC

v_call: TRBV5-1
clone_size: few
d_call: NA
j_call: TRBJ2-7
cdr3_aa: CASSRGASYEQYF
cdr3_nt: TGCGCCAGCAGCCGCGGGGCCTCCTACGAGCAGTACTTC

v_call: TRBV19
clone_size: NA
d_call: NA
j_call: TRBJ2-5
cdr3_aa: CASSIRSRGETQYF
cdr3_nt: TGTGCCAGTAGTATTAGGTCCCGAGGGGAGACCCAGTACTTC

v_call: TRBV14
clone_size: NA
d_call: NA
j_call: TRBJ1-5
cdr3_aa: CASSQDLPRLGNQPQHF
cdr3_nt: TGTGCCAGCAGCCAAGATCTACCCAGGTTGGGCAATCAGCCCCAGCATTTT

v_call: TRBV28
clone_size: NA
d_call: NA
j_call: TRBJ2-7
cdr3_aa: CASSFRTTLTYEQYF
cdr3_nt: TGTGCCAGCAGTTTTCGGACAACGTTAACCTACGAGCAGTACTTC

v_call: TRBV6-6
clone_size: few
d_call: TRBD2
j_call: TRBJ2-3
cdr3_aa: CASSRELAAGSDTQYF
cdr3_nt: TGTGCCAGCAGCCGAGAACTAGCGGCCGGCTCAGATACGCAGTATTTT

v_call: TRBV6-1
clone_size: NA
d_call: TRBD1
j_call: TRBJ1-4
cdr3_aa: CASSQGVWDEKLFF
cdr3_nt: TGTGCCAGCAGTCAGGGGGTGTGGGATGAAAAACTGTTTTTT

v_call: TRBV7-9
clone_size: NA
d_call: TRBD1
j_call: TRBJ2-7
cdr3_aa: CASSVYGTGPSYEQYF
cdr3_nt: TGTGCCAGCAGCGTGTATGGGACAGGTCCCTCCTACGAGCAGTACTTC

v_call: TRBV27
clone_size: NA
d_call: NA
j_call: TRBJ2-5
cdr3_aa: CASSLSPIRETQYF
cdr3_nt: TGTGCCAGCAGTTTATCCCCAATTCGGGAGACCCAGTACTTC

v_call: TRBV28
clone_size: NA
d_call: NA
j_call: TRBJ2-1
cdr3_aa: CASSYDNRVRGEQFF
cdr3_nt: TGTGCCAGCAGCTATGATAACAGGGTAAGGGGTGAGCAGTTCTTC

v_call: TRBV6-4
clone_size: NA
d_call: NA
j_call: TRBJ2-1
cdr3_aa: CASSRDQGRNPNEQFF
cdr3_nt: TGTGCCAGCAGCCGCGACCAGGGTCGAAATCCTAATGAGCAGTTCTTC

v_call: TRBV27
clone_size: NA
d_call: NA
j_call: TRBJ1-1
cdr3_aa: CASSLWADTVATEAFF
cdr3_nt: TGTGCCAGCAGTTTATGGGCGGACACAGTGGCCACTGAAGCTTTCTTT

v_call: TRBV28
clone_size: NA
d_call: NA
j_call: TRBJ2-1
cdr3_aa: CASSRRRGRSYNEQFF
cdr3_nt: TGTGCCAGCAGCCGCCGGAGGGGCCGCTCCTACAATGAGCAGTTCTTC

v_call: TRBV5-1
clone_size: NA
d_call: TRBD1
j_call: TRBJ2-3
cdr3_aa: CASSLTSGTGTDTQYF
cdr3_nt: TGCGCCAGCAGCCTAACCTCCGGGACAGGGACAGATACGCAGTATTTT

v_call: TRBV19
clone_size: few
d_call: TRBD2
j_call: TRBJ2-5
cdr3_aa: CASSSGTSGGVLYLETQYF
cdr3_nt: TGTGCCAGTAGTTCCGGGACTAGCGGGGGGGTACTTTATTTGGAGACCCAGTACTTC

v_call: TRBV28
clone_size: NA
d_call: NA
j_call: TRBJ2-2
cdr3_aa: CASSRLDTGELFF
cdr3_nt: TGTGCCAGCAGCCGACTTGACACCGGGGAGCTGTTTTTT

v_call: TRBV5-6
clone_size: NA
d_call: NA
j_call: TRBJ1-5
cdr3_aa: CASSLGSQPQHF
cdr3_nt: TGTGCCAGCAGCTTGGGGAGTCAGCCCCAGCATTTT

v_call: TRBV5-6
clone_size: NA
d_call: TRBD1
j_call: TRBJ1-4
cdr3_aa: CASSPRFDRDNEKLFF
cdr3_nt: TGTGCCAGCAGCCCACGGTTCGACAGGGATAATGAAAAACTGTTTTTT

v_call: TRBV14
clone_size: NA
d_call: NA
j_call: TRBJ2-3
cdr3_aa: CASRQDYSGGTDTQYF
cdr3_nt: TGTGCCAGCAGGCAGGACTATTCAGGTGGCACAGATACGCAGTATTTT

v_call: TRBV4-2
clone_size: NA
d_call: TRBD1
j_call: TRBJ1-2
cdr3_aa: CASSQGRGPIRGYTF
cdr3_nt: TGTGCCAGCAGCCAAGGGAGGGGGCCAATAAGGGGCTACACCTTC

v_call: TRBV7-2
clone_size: NA
d_call: NA
j_call: TRBJ1-1
cdr3_aa: CASSLARNTEAFF
cdr3_nt: TGTGCCAGCAGCTTAGCCCGGAACACTGAAGCTTTCTTT

v_call: TRBV19
clone_size: NA
d_call: TRBD1
j_call: TRBJ1-3
cdr3_aa: CASNAAGGASGNTIYF
cdr3_nt: TGTGCCAGTAATGCGGCAGGGGGCGCCTCTGGAAACACCATATATTTT

v_call: TRBV2
clone_size: NA
d_call: NA
j_call: TRBJ2-5
cdr3_aa: CASNSVETQYF
cdr3_nt: TGTGCCAGCAATAGCGTGGAGACCCAGTACTTC

v_call: TRBV5-4
clone_size: NA
d_call: TRBD2
j_call: TRBJ2-3
cdr3_aa: CASSLERAGGRIYF
cdr3_nt: TGTGCCAGCAGCTTGGAACGAGCGGGGGGACGAATTTATTTT

v_call: TRBV28
clone_size: NA
d_call: NA
j_call: TRBJ1-2
cdr3_aa: CASSLVHREGYTF
cdr3_nt: TGTGCCAGCAGTTTAGTCCACAGGGAAGGCTACACCTTC

v_call: TRBV6-1
clone_size: NA
d_call: NA
j_call: TRBJ2-7
cdr3_aa: CASRDRGPYEQYF
cdr3_nt: TGTGCCAGCAGGGATAGGGGCCCCTACGAGCAGTACTTC

v_call: TRBV5-5
clone_size: NA
d_call: TRBD2
j_call: TRBJ2-5
cdr3_aa: CASSSTLSSGGVVTQYF
cdr3_nt: TGTGCCAGCAGCTCGACCCTTTCTAGCGGGGGGGTCGTGACCCAGTACTTC

v_call: TRBV7-2
clone_size: once
d_call: TRBD1
j_call: TRBJ2-7
cdr3_aa: CASSLLPGGSAEQYF
cdr3_nt: TGTGCCAGCAGCTTACTTCCAGGGGGTTCGGCCGAGCAGTACTTC

v_call: TRBV27
clone_size: once
d_call: NA
j_call: TRBJ1-3
cdr3_aa: CASGIGGLSGNTIYF
cdr3_nt: TGTGCCAGCGGCATCGGAGGACTCTCTGGAAACACCATATATTTT

v_call: TRBV6-5
clone_size: NA
d_call: TRBD1
j_call: TRBJ2-3
cdr3_aa: CASRTGTGGPDTQYF
cdr3_nt: TGTGCCAGCAGGACCGGGACAGGGGGCCCAGATACGCAGTATTTT

v_call: TRBV5-1
clone_size: NA
d_call: TRBD2
j_call: TRBJ2-5
cdr3_aa: CASSLVGRAGGPGETQYF
cdr3_nt: TGCGCCAGCAGCTTGGTCGGACGAGCGGGGGGTCCGGGAGAGACCCAGTACTTC

v_call: TRBV6-5
clone_size: NA
d_call: TRBD1
j_call: TRBJ2-2
cdr3_aa: CASSRQGTGELFF
cdr3_nt: TGTGCCAGCAGTCGACAGGGAACCGGGGAGCTGTTTTTT

v_call: TRBV5-5
clone_size: NA
d_call: NA
j_call: TRBJ2-7
cdr3_aa: CASSLYEASGEQYF
cdr3_nt: TGTGCCAGCAGCTTATATGAGGCTTCGGGTGAGCAGTACTTC

v_call: TRBV5-1
clone_size: NA
d_call: NA
j_call: TRBJ2-7
cdr3_aa: CASSLQSHLDEQYF
cdr3_nt: TGCGCCAGCAGCCTACAGTCTCACCTGGACGAGCAGTACTTC

v_call: TRBV6-6
clone_size: NA
d_call: TRBD1
j_call: TRBJ2-7
cdr3_aa: CASSQLGTGGNEQYF
cdr3_nt: TGTGCCAGCAGCCAACTCGGGACAGGGGGAAACGAGCAGTACTTC

v_call: TRBV7-9
clone_size: NA
d_call: NA
j_call: TRBJ2-5
cdr3_aa: CASSSLTGIQETQYF
cdr3_nt: TGTGCCAGCAGCTCACTGACAGGCATCCAAGAGACCCAGTACTTC

v_call: TRBV7-8
clone_size: NA
d_call: NA
j_call: TRBJ2-7
cdr3_aa: CASSFYPPSQFAYEQYF
cdr3_nt: TGTGCCAGCAGCTTTTACCCCCCCTCTCAGTTCGCTTACGAGCAGTACTTC

v_call: TRBV19
clone_size: NA
d_call: TRBD1
j_call: TRBJ1-2
cdr3_aa: CASSIEDRLPGYTF
cdr3_nt: TGTGCCAGTAGTATCGAGGACAGGTTGCCCGGCTACACCTTC

v_call: TRBV2
clone_size: NA
d_call: NA
j_call: TRBJ2-1
cdr3_aa: CASSEGRAYYNEQFF
cdr3_nt: TGTGCCAGCAGTGAGGGGAGAGCCTACTACAATGAGCAGTTCTTC

v_call: TRBV28
clone_size: once
d_call: TRBD1
j_call: TRBJ1-6
cdr3_aa: CASRPGQGLSPLHF
cdr3_nt: TGTGCCAGCAGGCCGGGACAGGGGTTATCACCCCTCCACTTT